These 30 T cell receptor beta chains came from one sample sequenced in a study of shared clonotypes between healthy human individuals. Naive CD8 isolation took CD45RO-negative cells positively selected for CCR7 and excluded terminally differentiated effector memory CD45RA+ cells. Here immunoSEQ multiplex PCR was the method, and the copy in TCRdb shows in-frame clones only, minus some. The sample gives 700,000 to 950,000 clones, just over 95% of which show up once; around 0.25% is in the top ten. Specimen: naive CD8+ T cells sorted from blood. These receptors all come from a man between 25 and 39 years old in good health.

The V call is TRBV9, the J call TRBJ1-1; D ambiguous. The germline V gene has CDR1 SGDLS and CDR2 YYNGEE. The CDR3 is 14 residues long. Trimming removed 0 bases from V and 2 bases from J, with 8 bases in between. This CDR3 is CASSVAVVNTEAFF. DNA of the CDR3: TGTGCCAGCAGCGTAGCTGTTGTAAACACTGAAGCTTTCTTT. Supplemented by reference TRBV9 and TRBJ1-1, the full variable domain reads DSGVTQTPKHLITATGQRVTLRCSPRSGDLSVYWYQQSLDQGLQFLIQYYNGEERAKGNILERFSAQQFPDLHSELNLSSLELGDSALYFCASSVAVVNTEAFFGQGTRLTVV.

This rearrangement joins TRBV7-2 to TRBJ2-7; D is unclear. The CDR3 extends over 13 amino acids. V gave up 2 bases and J gave up 2 bases, with 7 bases separating them. CDR1 is SGHTA, CDR2 FQGNSA, per germline. CDR3 bases: TGTGCCAGCAGCTTACTACTGACCTACGAGCAGTACTTC. As protein: CASSLLLTYEQYF.

The chain has TRBV14 and TRBJ1-2, with TRBD1 matching 9 bases. The ends lost 4 bases at V and 4 bases at J; junction bases unmatched: 7. The CDR3 covers 15 residues. In germline, CDR1 is SGHDN, CDR2 FVKESK. CDR3 DNA: TGTGCCAGCAGCCGACGACAGGGGGTTGGCTATGGCTACACCTTC. It is translated as CASSRRQGVGYGYTF.

The chain uses TRBV5-4 and TRBJ2-2; 12 bases are a match to TRBD2. V was pared by 4 bases and J by 10 bases, with 8 bases of the junction left unmatched. This CDR3 is built from 15 residues. Germline CDR1 reads SGHNT; CDR2 reads YYREEE (reference sequence). CDR3 nucleotide sequence: TGTGCCAGCAGCCCAGTGACTAGCGGGAGCGAGGAGCTGTTTTTT. It yields the protein CASSPVTSGSEELFF. The variable domain in full, completed from reference TRBV5-4 and TRBJ2-2, reads ETGVTQSPTHLIKTRGQQVTLRCSSQSGHNTVSWYQQALGQGPQFIFQYYREEENGRGNFPPRFSGLQFPNYSSELNVNALELDDSALYLCASSPVTSGSEELFFGEGSRLTVL.

J is TRBJ1-3 and V is TRBV23-1; TRBD1 might be the D (5 bases). TRBV23-1 is labeled an ORF, and its function is uncertain. Trimming cost V 5 bases and J 2 bases, with 16 bases left between them. The CDR3 sequence is 16 residues long. CDR3 nucleotides: TGCGCCAGCAGTACTTTTTTAGGGGTCGCTGGAAACACCATATATTTT. This codes for CASSTFLGVAGNTIYF.

The genes are TRBV18 and TRBJ2-3; a possible D gene is TRBD1 (7 bases). Germline CDR1 is KGHSH and CDR2 is LQKENI. The CDR3 is 15 residues long. Trimming shortened V by 6 bases and J by 5 bases, and 18 bases separated the two germline ends. The CDR3 loop is CASSNTGTAGDTQYF. CDR3 coding DNA: TGTGCCAGCTCTAACACCGGGACAGCGGGAGATACGCAGTATTTT.

The J gene is TRBJ2-1, the V gene TRBV10-1, with 12 bases identical to TRBD2. CDR1 is WNHNN, CDR2 SYGVQD, per germline (reference sequence). The CDR3 spans 15 residues. V lost 6 bases, J lost 3 bases, and 3 bases stayed unmatched. CDR3 region: CASSRLAGDYNEQFF. The CDR3 coding sequence is TGCGCCAGCAGCCGACTAGCGGGAGACTACAATGAGCAGTTCTTC.

The chain recombines TRBV7-2 with TRBJ1-5; 8 bases line up with TRBD1. CDR3 length equals 15 residues. Losses at the gene ends were 5 bases for V and 2 bases for J; bases not matched to a gene: 5. Germline V gives CDR1 SGHTA, CDR2 FQGNSA. CDR3 coding DNA: TGTGCCAGCAGCGAACAGGGGGACGGCAATCAGCCCCAGCATTTT. Protein sequence: CASSEQGDGNQPQHF. The full variable domain, completed using reference TRBV7-2 and TRBJ1-5, is GAGVSQSPSNKVTEKGKDVELRCDPISGHTALYWYRQSLGQGLEFLIYFQGNSAPDKSGLPSDRFSAERTGGSVSTLTIQRTQQEDSAVYLCASSEQGDGNQPQHFGDGTRLSIL.

The rearrangement links TRBV7-8 to TRBJ1-5, with unresolved D. The CDR3 is 16 residues long. Per the germline V gene, CDR1 is SGHVS and CDR2 is FQNEAQ. With 2 bases removed from V and 0 bases from J, the gap between germline ends came to 11 bases. CDR3 nucleotides: TGTGCCAGCAGCTTAAAATCTCGGTTTAGCAATCAGCCCCAGCATTTT. Encoded protein: CASSLKSRFSNQPQHF.

Points on this clone: Sequence at one end of the junction differs from germline and may be a read error. The V and J genes are TRBV19 and TRBJ1-1; D not certain. Germline CDR1 reads LNHDA; CDR2 reads SQIVND (reference sequence). This CDR3 is built from 12 residues. The CDR3 DNA sequence: TGTGCCAGTAGTGTAGACCCCACTGAAGCTTTCTTT. Its protein is CASSVDPTEAFF. Drawing the rest from reference TRBV19 and TRBJ1-1, the complete variable domain is DGGITQSPKYLFRKEGQNVTLSCEQNLNHDAMYWYRQDPGQGLRLIYYSQIVNDFQKGDIAEGYSVSREKKESFPLTVTSAQKNPTAFYLCASSVDPTEAFFGQGTRLTVV.

V is TRBV7-6 and J is TRBJ2-3; D not certain. V was trimmed by 5 bases and J by 1 base, leaving 10 bases between them. Germline values: CDR1 SGHVS, CDR2 FNYEAQ. The CDR3 consists of 14 residues. CDR3 DNA sequence: TGTGCCAGCAGCGAACGACTGGGCACAGATACGCAGTATTTT. It is translated as CASSERLGTDTQYF.

J is TRBJ2-1 and V is TRBV28; the match to TRBD2 covers 7 bases. CDR1 is MDHEN and CDR2 is SYDVKM in the germline V gene. Germline trimming cut 3 bases from V and 5 bases from J; bases unmatched to any gene: 7. The CDR3 extends over 15 amino acids. The CDR3 region is CASSFWEGRDNEQFF. The CDR3 DNA follows: TGTGCCAGCAGTTTTTGGGAGGGCCGGGACAATGAGCAGTTCTTC. Combining the CDR3 with reference TRBV28 and TRBJ2-1 gives the whole variable domain DVKVTQSSRYLVKRTGEKVFLECVQDMDHENMFWYRQDPGLGLRLIYFSYDVKMKEKGDIPEGYSVSREKKERFSLILESASTNQTSMYLCASSFWEGRDNEQFFGPGTRLTVL.

The chain is built from TRBV27 and TRBJ2-1; 11 bases align to TRBD2. Per germline, CDR1 MNHEY and CDR2 SMNVEV (reference sequence). J lost 2 bases, V lost 6 bases, and 3 bases had no gene match. This CDR3 is built from 15 residues. In DNA, the CDR3 is TGTGCCAGCAGCCATAGCGGGAGGGCCTACAATGAGCAGTTCTTC. Protein sequence: CASSHSGRAYNEQFF.

This clone has a handful of counts. The gene calls are TRBV15 and TRBJ1-5, with TRBD1 identical over 11 bases. Trimming removed 3 bases from V and 5 bases from J; junction bases left unmatched: 3. The germline CDR1 and CDR2 sequences are LNHNV and YYDKDF (reference sequence). The length of the CDR3 is 15 residues. The CDR3 sequence: CATSRDRGRDQPQHF. In DNA, the CDR3 is TGTGCCACCAGCAGGGACAGGGGGCGAGATCAGCCCCAGCATTTT.

The CDR3 coding sequence is TGTGCCAGCAGCCTTCCATCAGGGGCGGCGGAGACCCAGTACTTC. Protein: CASSLPSGAAETQYF. The chain uses TRBV7-9 and TRBJ2-5; tentative D call: TRBD1 (6 bases). V lost 5 bases to trimming and J lost 5 bases, with 18 bases between them. This CDR3 has 15 amino acids. The germline CDR1 and CDR2 sequences are SEHNR and FQNEAQ (reference sequence).

The chain employs TRBV7-9 and TRBJ2-3; D tentatively fits TRBD1 or TRBD2 (5 bases each). The CDR3 is 13 residues long. The V end was cut by 6 bases, the J end by 5 bases, with 12 bases between. Germline CDR1 reads SEHNR; CDR2 reads FQNEAQ (reference sequence). DNA of the CDR3: TGTGCCAGCAGATTCAGGGAGAGAGATACGCAGTATTTT. Its translation is CASRFRERDTQYF.

The rearrangement joins TRBV5-1 to TRBJ2-3, with D maybe TRBD2 (5 bases). The CDR3 extends over 17 amino acids. Trimming left V 4 bases short and J 3 bases short, with 21 bases between. Germline CDR1 SGHRS, CDR2 YFSETQ. The CDR3 DNA follows: TGCGCCAGCAGCCCGACGCTTGACCTAGCTCGGACAGATACGCAGTATTTT. Its translation is CASSPTLDLARTDTQYF.

The DNA of the CDR3 is TGTGCCAGCAGCTCCAAGGGGGCCCACGAGCAGTACTTC. Protein product: CASSSKGAHEQYF. The chain is built from TRBV7-9 and TRBJ2-7, with 7 bases identical to TRBD1. Germline CDR1 is SEHNR and CDR2 is FQNEAQ (reference sequence). This CDR3 is built from 13 residues. Trimming at V came to 4 bases and at J to 5 bases, leaving 5 bases not matched to a gene.

Concerning this clone: Other nucleotide sequences from this sample produce the same CDR3. The chain has TRBV4-3 and TRBJ2-7; D unclear. V lost 1 base, J lost 0 bases, and 13 bases lay in between. CDR3 length: 16 residues. Germline CDR1 reads LGHNA; CDR2 reads YSLEER. CDR3 sequence reads: CASSQGTGRSSYEQYF. CDR3 DNA: TGCGCCAGCAGCCAAGGAACCGGACGGAGCTCCTACGAGCAGTACTTC.

The CDR3 loop is CASSIMVSGVFDEQFF. In DNA form, the CDR3 reads TGTGCCAGTAGTATAATGGTGAGCGGCGTCTTTGATGAGCAGTTCTTC. V and J are TRBV19 and TRBJ2-1; the D gene is possibly TRBD2 (5 bases). Trimming pared 2 bases from V and 8 bases from J, leaving 19 bases between. Germline V CDR1 and CDR2: LNHDA, SQIVND (reference sequence). This CDR3 has 16 amino acids.

The rearrangement uses TRBV19 and TRBJ2-7, with D tentatively TRBD1 or TRBD2 (5 bases each). The germline gives CDR1 LNHDA, CDR2 SQIVND (reference sequence). CDR3 size: 14 residues. V lost 3 bases to trimming and J lost 5 bases, with 14 bases between them. The CDR3 sequence is CASSIFGTADEQYF. CDR3 DNA: TGTGCCAGTAGTATTTTTGGGACCGCGGACGAGCAGTACTTC.

The gene calls are TRBV6-6 and TRBJ2-7; TRBD2 might be the D (5 bases). The V gene's germline CDR1 is MNHNY and CDR2 SVGAGI (reference sequence). The CDR3 contains 15 residues. Trimming pared 1 base from V and 3 bases from J, leaving 13 bases between. In nucleotides, the CDR3 is TGTGCCAGCAGTTACTTAGGGTCGGCGGGCTACGAGCAGTACTTC. Amino acids: CASSYLGSAGYEQYF.

This clone occurred once. The chain carries TRBV29-1 and TRBJ2-3; TRBD2 aligns across 9 bases. V shed 6 bases, J shed 4 bases, and the junction held 8 bases outside the gene matches. Germline lookup yields CDR1 SQVTM and CDR2 ANQGSEA. The CDR3 covers 14 residues. For the CDR3, the DNA is TGCAGCGTCTTTATAGCGGGAGTTCCAGATACGCAGTATTTT. Translating it yields CSVFIAGVPDTQYF.

The chain uses TRBV28 and TRBJ2-3; D is undetermined. Between the trimmed V and J ends, which lost 3 bases and 4 bases, there was a span of 5 bases. CDR1 and CDR2 from the germline V gene are MDHEN and SYDVKM. The CDR3 is 12 amino acids. CDR3 bases: TGTGCCAGCAGTTTGGGGTCAGATACGCAGTATTTT. This codes for CASSLGSDTQYF.

This clone was picked up one time. This CDR3 is CASSLNKGGSGETQYF. The CDR3 DNA sequence: TGTGCCAGCAGCTTAAATAAGGGGGGTTCAGGAGAGACCCAGTACTTC. This sequence joins TRBV7-9 and TRBJ2-5, with D tentatively TRBD1 or TRBD2 (6 bases each). The CDR3 is made up of 16 amino acids. CDR1 SEHNR and CDR2 FQNEAQ come from the germline V gene (reference sequence). Trimming removed 2 bases from V and 4 bases from J, with 17 bases in between.

The chain recombines TRBV7-9 with TRBJ2-3; TRBD2 matches at 7 bases. V was clipped by 3 bases and J by 1 base; unmatched bases: 4. Germline CDR1 reads SEHNR; CDR2 reads FQNEAQ (reference sequence). The CDR3 extends over 15 amino acids. The chain's CDR3 is CASSFLAGRTDTQYF. DNA of the CDR3: TGTGCCAGCAGCTTTTTAGCGGGCCGCACAGATACGCAGTATTTT.

This chain uses TRBV6-5 with TRBJ2-7; D not certain. The germline V gene has CDR1 MNHEY and CDR2 SVGAGI. Between the trimmed V and J ends, which lost 8 bases and 5 bases, there was a span of 10 bases. The CDR3 sequence is 11 residues long. DNA of the CDR3: TGTGCCAGCGGCAGGAATAACGAGCAGTACTTC. It codes for CASGRNNEQYF.

The chain uses TRBV5-1 and TRBJ2-3; 14 positions match TRBD2. With 5 bases clipped from V and 4 bases from J, the junction kept 18 bases outside the gene matches. CDR1 SGHRS and CDR2 YFSETQ come from the germline V gene. This CDR3 comprises 20 residues. CDR3 sequence (DNA): TGCGCCAGCAGTTCAGTCCTGACTAGCGGGAGGGCCGATTTCCCAGATACGCAGTATTTT. Residues: CASSSVLTSGRADFPDTQYF. Looking up the rest from reference TRBV5-1 and TRBJ2-3 gives the full variable domain: KAGVTQTPRYLIKTRGQQVTLSCSPISGHRSVSWYQQTPGQGLQFLFEYFSETQRNKGNFPGRFSGRQFSNSRSEMNVSTLELGDSALYLCASSSVLTSGRADFPDTQYFGPGTRLTVL.

This chain links TRBV11-2 with TRBJ2-5; D perhaps matches TRBD1 (5 bases). The germline gives CDR1 SGHAT, CDR2 FQNNGV. The CDR3 sequence is 19 residues long. Trimming removed 1 base from V and 5 bases from J, with 26 bases in between. CDR3 amino acids: CASSLALGHPATLLETQYF. Here the CDR3 DNA reads TGTGCCAGCAGCTTAGCCCTCGGACACCCCGCAACCTTGTTGGAGACCCAGTACTTC.

The rearrangement uses TRBV5-4 and TRBJ1-4; TRBD1 might be the D (5 bases). Trimming took 0 bases from V and 6 from J, leaving 21 bases between them. Germline-derived CDR1 and CDR2 are SGHNT and YYREEE (reference sequence). The CDR3 has 18 residues. DNA of the CDR3: TGTGCCAGCAGCTTGGGCCCGGGTATCGGGACGATCGATGAAAAACTGTTTTTT. This encodes CASSLGPGIGTIDEKLFF. The full variable domain, with the rest looked up from reference TRBV5-4 and TRBJ1-4, is ETGVTQSPTHLIKTRGQQVTLRCSSQSGHNTVSWYQQALGQGPQFIFQYYREEENGRGNFPPRFSGLQFPNYSSELNVNALELDDSALYLCASSLGPGIGTIDEKLFFGSGTQLSVL.